These 21 T cell receptor beta chains share one sample of origin, sequenced in a study of T cell responses to AZD1222 COVID-19 vaccine. Assay: immunoSEQ multiplex PCR; the TCRdb copy retains only in-frame clones and omits some. The repertoire holds approximately 88,000 clones, with around four fifths as singletons. The specimen was peripheral blood, collected on day 0 of AZD1222 vaccination. All receptors come from an adult in good health.

The chain joins TRBV18 to TRBJ2-3; D unclear. There are 13 residues in the CDR3. V shed 3 bases and J shed 6 bases, with 10 bases lying between them. Germline V CDR1 and CDR2: KGHSH, LQKENI. The CDR3, as DNA: TGTGCCAGCTCACCTAATCCAAGGGATACGCAGTATTTT. Its translation: CASSPNPRDTQYF.

This clone was counted between two and nine times. J is TRBJ1-1 and V is TRBV7-9, with TRBD1 as a possible D gene (5 bases). V was pared by 2 bases and J by 6 bases, with 13 bases between. CDR1 is SEHNR and CDR2 is FQNEAQ in the germline V gene (reference sequence). The CDR3 runs 14 residues. The CDR3 sequence is CASSLSREGPEAFF. CDR3 DNA sequence: TGTGCCAGCAGCTTAAGCAGGGAAGGGCCTGAAGCTTTCTTT. The full variable domain, with the rest looked up from reference TRBV7-9 and TRBJ1-1, is DTGVSQNPRHKITKRGQNVTFRCDPISEHNRLYWYRQTLGQGPEFLTYFQNEAQLEKSRLLSDRFSAERPKGSFSTLEIQRTEQGDSAMYLCASSLSREGPEAFFGQGTRLTVV.

The rearrangement joins TRBV5-1 to TRBJ2-1, with 8 nucleotides matching TRBD1. The CDR3 is 14 residues long. The trim removed 2 bases at V and 7 bases at J, leaving 5 bases unmatched. CDR1 and CDR2 from the germline V gene are SGHRS and YFSETQ. This chain's CDR3 is CASSFWTGRNEQFF. In DNA, the CDR3 is TGCGCCAGCAGCTTCTGGACAGGGAGAAATGAGCAGTTCTTC.

V and J are TRBV29-1 and TRBJ1-5, with 12 bases matching TRBD1. In germline, CDR1 is SQVTM, CDR2 ANQGSEA. V gave up 7 bases and J gave up 2 bases; unmatched junction bases: 3. The CDR3 has 14 residues. CDR3 in amino acids: CSAGTGGGNQPQHF. The CDR3, as DNA: TGCAGCGCTGGGACAGGGGGCGGCAATCAGCCCCAGCATTTT.

V is TRBV12-3 or TRBV12-4 and J is TRBJ1-2; D is perhaps TRBD1 (6 bases). V shed 6 bases and J shed 7 bases, with 15 bases lying between them. This CDR3 region has 13 residues. The DNA of the CDR3 is TGTGCCAGCAGAGAAACAGGGCTGGGTGGCTACACCTTC. Protein: CASRETGLGGYTF.

The rearrangement links TRBV20-1 to TRBJ1-1, with TRBD1 as a possible D gene (5 bases). The V gene lost 3 bases and the J gene lost 8 bases, with 16 bases spanning the gap. CDR1 is DFQATT, CDR2 SNEGSKA, per germline (reference sequence). The CDR3 length is 13 residues. In DNA form, the CDR3 reads TGCAGTGCTAGTAGACAAAAAGGGGCCGAAGCTTTCTTT. It specifies CSASRQKGAEAFF.

This clone was counted a single time. The rearrangement links TRBV7-9 to TRBJ2-2, with D unclear. Germline CDR1 reads SEHNR; CDR2 reads FQNEAQ (reference sequence). This CDR3 is 15 amino acids long. V was pared by 5 bases and J by 4 bases, with 14 bases between. CDR3 sequence reads: CASSPNNSPTGELFF. CDR3 nucleotide sequence: TGTGCCAGCAGCCCTAATAACAGCCCCACCGGGGAGCTGTTTTTT.

J is TRBJ2-2 and V is TRBV5-6; D tentatively fits TRBD1 or TRBD2 (6 bases each). This CDR3 comprises 18 residues. Germline V gives CDR1 SGHDT, CDR2 YYEEEE. Trimming shortened V by 2 bases and J by 4 bases, and 21 bases separated the two germline ends. The CDR3 coding sequence is TGTGCCAGCAGCTTTAATCCGGGGGCCCTCACGGGCACCGGGGAGCTGTTTTTT. This encodes CASSFNPGALTGTGELFF.

This clone was found a few times. The gene calls are TRBV9 and TRBJ2-1; 12 bases match TRBD2. CDR1 and CDR2 (germline): SGDLS, YYNGEE. V trimming: 3 bases; J trimming: 5 bases; junction bases outside the gene matches: 0. CDR3 size: 14 residues. The CDR3 DNA sequence: TGTGCCAGCAGCGGACTAGCGGGAGACAATGAGCAGTTCTTC. It yields the protein CASSGLAGDNEQFF.

This clone was recorded once. The rearrangement uses TRBV7-2 and TRBJ2-2; 9 bases line up with TRBD2. With V trimmed by 5 bases and J by 5 bases, 9 bases remained unmatched. In germline, CDR1 is SGHTA, CDR2 FQGNSA. The CDR3 spans 16 residues. In nucleotides, the CDR3 is TGTGCCAGCAGCCCGGTGATAGCGGGAGTTACCGGGGAGCTGTTTTTT. Translation: CASSPVIAGVTGELFF.

The chain uses TRBV3-1 (or the pseudogene TRBV3-2) and TRBJ2-3; D not certain. Per germline, CDR1 LGHDT and CDR2 YNNKEL (reference sequence). The CDR3 length is 14 residues. Trimming cost V 2 bases and J 0 bases, with 6 bases left between them. The CDR3 coding sequence is TGTGCCAGCAGCCAATTCGCTAGCACAGATACGCAGTATTTT. It yields the protein CASSQFASTDTQYF.

The chain joins TRBV5-4 to TRBJ1-2, with a possible D match to TRBD1 (5 bases). With 3 bases removed from V and 4 bases from J, the gap between germline ends came to 13 bases. In germline, CDR1 is SGHNT, CDR2 YYREEE (reference sequence). This CDR3 has 14 amino acids. The CDR3 nucleotides are TGTGCCAGCAGCTCCCCCGGGACGGTCTATGGCTACACCTTC. It encodes CASSSPGTVYGYTF.

The V and J genes are TRBV2 and TRBJ2-2; D not resolved. CDR3 size: 15 residues. V lost 6 bases, J lost 2 bases, and 13 bases lay in between. CDR1 is SNHLY and CDR2 is FYNNEI in the germline V gene. The CDR3 loop is CASREQETNTGELFF. The DNA of the CDR3 is TGTGCCAGCAGGGAGCAGGAGACAAACACCGGGGAGCTGTTTTTT.

This sequence joins TRBV5-4 and TRBJ2-7; D tentatively fits TRBD1 or TRBD2 (6 bases each). Germline V gives CDR1 SGHNT, CDR2 YYREEE (reference sequence). V was clipped by 4 bases and J by 6 bases, with 20 bases between them. The CDR3 has 15 residues. CDR3 in amino acids: CASSASGAGFSEQYF. DNA for the CDR3: TGTGCCAGCAGCGCTTCGGGGGCAGGCTTCTCCGAGCAGTACTTC. Full variable domain (rest looked up from reference TRBV5-4 and TRBJ2-7): ETGVTQSPTHLIKTRGQQVTLRCSSQSGHNTVSWYQQALGQGPQFIFQYYREEENGRGNFPPRFSGLQFPNYSSELNVNALELDDSALYLCASSASGAGFSEQYFGPGTRLTVT.

In its sample, this clone was seen once. This chain uses TRBV7-8 with TRBJ2-6, with 9 positions matching TRBD2. CDR1 and CDR2 from the germline V gene are SGHVS and FQNEAQ. The CDR3 loop spans 18 amino acids. Trimming took 5 bases from V and 3 from J; bases not matched to a gene: 11. CDR3 in DNA: TGTGCCAGCAGCCGTGAAGCTAGCGGGGCCGGTGGGGCCAACGTCCTGACTTTC. Translating gives CASSREASGAGGANVLTF.

The chain recombines TRBV19 with TRBJ1-2; TRBD1 matches at 7 bases. CDR1 LNHDA and CDR2 SQIVND come from the germline V gene (reference sequence). The CDR3 extends over 15 amino acids. V dropped 7 bases and J dropped 3; count of bases not matched to a gene: 11. The CDR3 protein is CASTPSGRGDYGYTF. The CDR3 DNA follows: TGTGCCAGTACTCCAAGTGGCAGGGGGGACTATGGCTACACCTTC.

The V and J genes are TRBV7-2 and TRBJ1-5, with D tentatively TRBD1 (5 bases). Germline loops: CDR1 SGHTA, CDR2 FQGNSA. The CDR3 loop spans 17 amino acids. Trimming removed 1 base at V and 3 bases at J, with 16 bases between. DNA for the CDR3: TGTGCCAGCAGCTTAGTCGGGGGAGGGGAAATCAATCAGCCCCAGCATTTT. Translating gives CASSLVGGGEINQPQHF.

V usage is TRBV6-2 or TRBV6-3 and J usage is TRBJ1-1; the D gene is possibly TRBD1 (5 bases). Trimming cost V 6 bases and J 4 bases, with 21 bases left between them. The CDR3 consists of 16 residues. Per germline, CDR1 MNHEY and CDR2 SVGEGT. CDR3 sequence: CASRPSGRGGTTEAFF. The CDR3 DNA follows: TGTGCCAGCAGACCTTCGGGGAGGGGTGGGACCACTGAAGCTTTCTTT.

V gene TRBV9 combines with J gene TRBJ1-3; D is possibly TRBD1 (5 bases). This CDR3 region has 16 residues. CDR1 is SGDLS, CDR2 YYNGEE, per germline. Trimming pared 3 bases from V and 0 bases from J, leaving 13 bases between. The CDR3 nucleotides read TGTGCCAGCAGCGCCTCCGGGGCAAGCTCTGGAAACACCATATATTTT. It is translated as CASSASGASSGNTIYF.

This chain joins TRBV10-2 and TRBJ2-5; 10 bases map to TRBD1. The CDR3 has 16 residues. The V and J ends lost 6 bases and 4 bases, in that order; junction bases with no gene match: 11. Germline loops: CDR1 WSHSY, CDR2 SAAADI. CDR3 sequence: CASRERGTGDGETQYF. CDR3 coding DNA: TGCGCCAGCAGAGAAAGGGGGACAGGGGATGGAGAGACCCAGTACTTC.

This chain links TRBV28 with TRBJ2-6; 7 positions match TRBD1. V shed 3 bases and J 1 base; nucleotides not matched to a gene: 6. This CDR3 has 17 residues. Germline V gene lookup returns CDR1 MDHEN and CDR2 SYDVKM. CDR3: CASSFGAGGSGANVLTF. In DNA form, the CDR3 reads TGTGCCAGCAGTTTTGGCGCAGGGGGATCTGGGGCCAACGTCCTGACTTTC.